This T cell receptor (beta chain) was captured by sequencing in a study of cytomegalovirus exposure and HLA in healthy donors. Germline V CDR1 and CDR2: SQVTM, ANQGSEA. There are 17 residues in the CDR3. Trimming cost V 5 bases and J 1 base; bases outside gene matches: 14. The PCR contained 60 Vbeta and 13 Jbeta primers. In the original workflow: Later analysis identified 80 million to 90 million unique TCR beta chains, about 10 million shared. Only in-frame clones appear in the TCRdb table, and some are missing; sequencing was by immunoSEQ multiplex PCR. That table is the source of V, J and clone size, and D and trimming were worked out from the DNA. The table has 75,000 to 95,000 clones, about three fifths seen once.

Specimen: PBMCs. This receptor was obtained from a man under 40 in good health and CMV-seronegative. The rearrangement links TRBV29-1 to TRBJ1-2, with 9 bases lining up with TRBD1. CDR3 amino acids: CSVTYRDREELNYGYTF. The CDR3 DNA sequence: TGCAGCGTTACCTACCGGGACAGGGAGGAACTTAACTATGGCTACACCTTC.